A selection of T cell receptor beta chains follows, all from one sample in a study of cytomegalovirus exposure and HLA in healthy donors. Measured with immunoSEQ multiplex PCR; TCRdb has only the in-frame clones, and not every one. The sample contains around 190,000 clones, less than 85% of which appear only once. Sequenced sample: PBMCs. These receptors came from a middle-aged man in good health and CMV-seronegative. The CDR3 runs from the conserved cysteine through the conserved F or W. A D gene is named only where the DNA matches it firmly. Clone size is not always given. Where it is, it says once, few, many or a class for expanded clones.

CASSVTSGARNYGYTF | TGTGCCAGCAGCGTGACTTCAGGGGCGCGGAACTATGGCTACACCTTC | TRBV9 | NA | few | TRBJ1-2
CASSLVPGQGAPLHF | TGTGCCAGCAGCTTAGTCCCGGGACAGGGAGCACCCCTCCACTTT | TRBV7-2 | TRBD1 | NA | TRBJ1-6
CASRTGTVREKLFF | TGTGCCAGCAGGACCGGGACAGTACGGGAAAAACTGTTTTTT | TRBV6-5 | TRBD1 | NA | TRBJ1-4
CASSPTSGGRVETQYF | TGCGCCAGCAGCCCGACCAGCGGGGGAAGGGTAGAGACCCAGTACTTC | TRBV5-1 | TRBD2 | NA | TRBJ2-5
CASSDGQGARMNEQFF | TGTGCCAGCAGTGACGGACAGGGGGCTCGTATGAATGAGCAGTTCTTC | TRBV2 | TRBD1 | NA | TRBJ2-1
CASSLVGLAEFYEQYF | TGTGCCAGCAGCTTAGTGGGACTAGCGGAGTTCTACGAGCAGTACTTC | TRBV7-9 | TRBD2 | NA | TRBJ2-7
CSVRRLAGTQQPTTDTQYF | TGCAGCGTCCGTCGACTAGCGGGGACGCAACAACCAACCACAGATACGCAGTATTTT | TRBV29-1 | TRBD2 | NA | TRBJ2-3
CASLKGASGVETQYF | TGTGCCAGTTTGAAAGGGGCTAGCGGGGTTGAGACCCAGTACTTC | TRBV6-6 | TRBD2 | NA | TRBJ2-5
CSVESGSSYNEQFF | TGCAGCGTTGAGTCGGGGAGCTCCTACAATGAGCAGTTCTTC | TRBV29-1 | NA | NA | TRBJ2-1
CASVGDTSSYNEQFF | TGTGCCAGCGTCGGGGACACAAGCTCCTACAATGAGCAGTTCTTC | TRBV7-2 | NA | NA | TRBJ2-1
CASSSPQGSDTQYF | TGTGCCAGCAGCTCTCCACAGGGATCAGATACGCAGTATTTT | TRBV5-4 | NA | NA | TRBJ2-3
CASSKAREQETQYF | TGTGCCAGCTCAAAGGCCAGGGAACAAGAGACCCAGTACTTC | TRBV18 | NA | few | TRBJ2-5
CASSLTGLQPQHF | TGTGCCAGCAGTCTAACAGGGTTGCAGCCCCAGCATTTT | TRBV6-1 | NA | NA | TRBJ1-5
CASSRTGGVNEQFF | TGCGCCAGCAGCCGTACAGGGGGAGTCAATGAGCAGTTCTTC | TRBV5-1 | TRBD1 | NA | TRBJ2-1
CASSDSEGLYGYTF | TGTGCCAGCAGTGACTCAGAGGGACTATATGGCTACACCTTC | TRBV6-4 | NA | NA | TRBJ1-2
CASSPAAGTGGSPLHF | TGTGCCAGCAGCCCCGCTGCCGGGACGGGGGGTTCACCCCTCCACTTT | TRBV7-2 | NA | NA | TRBJ1-6
CASSERQYNEQFF | TGTGCCAGCAGTGAACGACAGTACAATGAGCAGTTCTTC | TRBV2 | NA | NA | TRBJ2-1
CASSLHPGLVVGPQHF | TGTGCCAGCAGTTTACACCCGGGACTCGTGGTAGGGCCCCAGCATTTT | TRBV27 | NA | NA | TRBJ1-5
CASSQDRASGYNEQFF | TGTGCCAGCAGCCAAGATAGAGCTAGCGGGTACAATGAGCAGTTCTTC | TRBV14 | TRBD2 | once | TRBJ2-1
CASSPPGTGGSGYTF | TGTGCCAGCTCACCACCGGGGACAGGGGGCAGCGGCTACACCTTC | TRBV18 | TRBD1 | NA | TRBJ1-2
CASSRAVPGGNTIYF | TGTGCCAGCAGCCGAGCGGTCCCGGGTGGAAACACCATATATTTT | TRBV7-2 | NA | NA | TRBJ1-3
CASSYARTVPYEQYF | TGTGCCAGCAGTTACGCTAGGACAGTACCCTACGAGCAGTACTTC | TRBV6-5 | NA | NA | TRBJ2-7
CASSPSGASTDTQYF | TGTGCCAGCTCACCCTCAGGGGCTAGCACAGATACGCAGTATTTT | TRBV18 | NA | NA | TRBJ2-3
CTSSLAGTDLSTGELFF | TGTACCAGCAGCCTGGCCGGGACAGACCTTTCCACCGGGGAGCTGTTTTTT | TRBV5-6 | TRBD1 | NA | TRBJ2-2
CASSPDRGADTQYF | TGTGCCAGCAGTCCCGATCGCGGGGCAGATACGCAGTATTTT | TRBV2 | NA | NA | TRBJ2-3
CASSMRGIYYEQYF | TGTGCCAGTAGTATGCGGGGAATTTACTACGAGCAGTACTTC | TRBV19 | NA | once | TRBJ2-7
CASSYQETGGGKLFF | TGTGCCAGCTCTTACCAGGAGACAGGGGGCGGAAAACTGTTTTTT | TRBV6-5 | TRBD1 | NA | TRBJ1-4
CASSLGTGGYPTGELFF | TGTGCCAGCAGCTTAGGGACAGGGGGATATCCCACCGGGGAGCTGTTTTTT | TRBV5-6 | TRBD1 | NA | TRBJ2-2
CASSQLREKGWNGYTF | TGCGCCAGCAGCCAGTTGCGGGAGAAGGGATGGAATGGCTACACCTTC | TRBV4-3 | NA | NA | TRBJ1-2
CASRQSTDTQYF | TGTGCCAGCAGACAGAGCACAGATACGCAGTATTTT | TRBV7-2 | NA | NA | TRBJ2-3
CATSRARLRGGGNEQFF | TGTGCCACCAGCAGAGCCCGCCTAAGGGGGGGAGGAAATGAGCAGTTCTTC | TRBV15 | NA | NA | TRBJ2-1
CASSPRGGREQYF | TGTGCCAGCAGCCCCCGCGGGGGTCGGGAGCAGTACTTC | TRBV7-2 | TRBD2 | NA | TRBJ2-5